This record looks at one T cell receptor (beta chain) sequence and its context. The V end lost 1 base, the J end lost 6 bases, and 9 bases lay between the germline ends. The CDR3 length is 13 residues. The germline V gene encodes CDR1 SGHAT and CDR2 FQNNGV. The assay was immunoSEQ multiplex PCR, and TCRdb's table has in-frame clones only and misses some. Among about 150,000 clones, about 92% were seen once, and the ten largest hold roughly 1.7%. This record belongs to a study of T cell responses to AZD1222 COVID-19 vaccine. The clonotype originates from an adult who received the AZD1222 COVID-19 vaccine. The chain couples TRBV11-2 to TRBJ1-2; maybe TRBD1 (6 bases). The starting material was peripheral blood, obtained 28 days after the second AZD1222 dose. CDR3 loop: CASSLAGADGYTF. In nucleotides, the CDR3 is TGTGCCAGCAGCTTAGCAGGGGCTGATGGCTACACCTTC.